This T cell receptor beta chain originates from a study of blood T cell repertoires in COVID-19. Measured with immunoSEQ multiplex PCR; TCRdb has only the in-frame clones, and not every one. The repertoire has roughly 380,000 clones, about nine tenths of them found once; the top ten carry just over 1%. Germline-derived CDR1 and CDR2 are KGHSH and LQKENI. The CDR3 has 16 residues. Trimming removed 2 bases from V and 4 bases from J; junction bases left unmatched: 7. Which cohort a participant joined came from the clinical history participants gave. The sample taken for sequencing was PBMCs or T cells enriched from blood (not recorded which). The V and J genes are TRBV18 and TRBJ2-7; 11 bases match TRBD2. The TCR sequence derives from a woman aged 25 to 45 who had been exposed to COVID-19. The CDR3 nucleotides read TGTGCCAGCTCACCAGTAACGACTAGCGGGGCTTACGAGCAGTACTTC. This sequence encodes CASSPVTTSGAYEQYF.